The 19 T cell receptor beta chains reported below all come from one sample, sequenced in a study of T cell repertoires in cytomegalovirus infection. TCRdb independently ran MiXCR on the reads; one entry per CDR3 protein. The sample holds about 160,000 distinct CDR3 sequences, 17% seen once. Sequenced material: CD8+ T cells from PBMCs. The receptors originated from a human donor in good health (CMV status not recorded). Some clones in this sample may be carry-over from other donors' samples.

This clonotype was counted a single time. This chain connects TRBV29-1 to TRBJ2-7; possible D gene TRBD2, 5 bases. This CDR3 is built from 13 residues. CDR1 and CDR2 from the germline V gene are SQVTM and ANQGSEA. Trimming pared 4 bases from V and 2 bases from J, leaving 12 bases between. The CDR3 loop is CSVVTADTYEQYF. CDR3 nucleotides: TGCAGCGTTGTTACAGCGGATACCTACGAGCAGTACTTC.

In nucleotides, the CDR3 is TGCAGCGTTGAAGATGGTCGGGACAGGGCATACAATGAGCAGTTCTTC. As protein: CSVEDGRDRAYNEQFF. The chain carries TRBV29-1 and TRBJ2-1; 9 nucleotides match TRBD1. The germline gives CDR1 SQVTM, CDR2 ANQGSEA. Losses at the gene ends were 0 bases for V and 4 bases for J; bases not matched to a gene: 7. CDR3 length equals 16 residues.

The rearrangement uses TRBV11-2 and TRBJ2-7, with a tentative D call TRBD1 (5 bases). Deletions cut 5 bases from V and 1 base from J, with 12 bases between. The CDR3 totals 14 residues. Per germline, CDR1 SGHAT and CDR2 FQNNGV. The CDR3 nucleotides read TGTGCCAGCAGCAGGGGAACAGTGTCCTACGAGCAGTACTTC. Amino acid sequence: CASSRGTVSYEQYF.

This clonotype was observed a handful of times. The chain uses TRBV28 and TRBJ2-5, with a weak D call TRBD1 (6 bases). The CDR3 spans 16 residues. V was cut by 2 bases and J by 0 bases, with 13 bases left in between. CDR1 is MDHEN, CDR2 SYDVKM, per germline. CDR3 region: CASSLGTGFYQETQYF. In nucleotides, the CDR3 is TGTGCCAGCAGTTTAGGAACAGGGTTCTACCAAGAGACCCAGTACTTC.

The sample holds a few counts of this clonotype. This chain links TRBV7-9 with TRBJ2-7; D not resolved. Trimming cost V 7 bases and J 5 bases, with 18 bases left between them. Germline CDR1 and CDR2: SEHNR and FQNEAQ (reference sequence). The CDR3 spans 14 residues. The CDR3 region has the DNA TGTGCCAGCACCACTACCGCATCGGGTAACGAGCAGTACTTC. It specifies CASTTTASGNEQYF.

This clonotype came up a few times. The chain carries TRBV7-6 and TRBJ1-2; 10 bases line up with TRBD1. V was clipped by 5 bases and J by 1 base; unmatched bases: 4. The CDR3 has 15 amino acids. The germline gives CDR1 SGHVS, CDR2 FNYEAQ. The CDR3 region is CASSPGTGDNYGYTF. The CDR3 DNA is TGTGCCAGCAGCCCCGGGACAGGGGATAACTATGGCTACACCTTC.

In this sample, this clonotype turned up a few times. The chain carries TRBV7-2 and TRBJ2-7; D could derive from TRBD1 or TRBD2 (5 bases each). This CDR3 has 13 amino acids. V was pared by 2 bases and J by 5 bases, with 10 bases between. In germline, CDR1 is SGHTA, CDR2 FQGNSA. Here the CDR3 reads CASSLKGPNEQYF. The CDR3 DNA sequence: TGTGCCAGCAGCTTAAAGGGACCCAACGAGCAGTACTTC.

This clonotype came up a few times. The chain has TRBV28 and TRBJ2-3; D unresolved. Trimming left V 7 bases short and J 3 bases short, with 14 bases between. CDR1 and CDR2 from the germline V gene are MDHEN and SYDVKM. This CDR3 contains 14 residues. Here the CDR3 DNA reads TGTGCCAGCACCCTCGTCGGCGAAACAGATACGCAGTATTTT. It yields the protein CASTLVGETDTQYF. Complete variable domain (other parts from reference TRBV28 and TRBJ2-3): DVKVTQSSRYLVKRTGEKVFLECVQDMDHENMFWYRQDPGLGLRLIYFSYDVKMKEKGDIPEGYSVSREKKERFSLILESASTNQTSMYLCASTLVGETDTQYFGPGTRLTVL.

V usage is TRBV7-2 and J usage is TRBJ1-2, with TRBD1 matching over 9 bases. The V and J ends lost 4 bases and 6 bases, in that order; junction bases with no gene match: 6. In germline, CDR1 is SGHTA, CDR2 FQGNSA. The CDR3 sequence is 14 residues long. The CDR3 nucleotides are TGTGCCAGCAGCTCAAACAGGGGGCAGGATGGCTACACCTTC. Its translation: CASSSNRGQDGYTF.

This clonotype turned up a few times. The rearrangement uses TRBV11-1 and TRBJ1-6; D unresolved. Between the trimmed V and J ends, which lost 1 base and 8 bases, there was a span of 9 bases. CDR1 is SGHAT and CDR2 is FQDESV in the germline V gene (reference sequence). This CDR3 contains 14 residues. CDR3 nucleotide sequence: TGTGCCAGCAGCTTAGTGAGGCCGGATTCACCCCTCCACTTT. Translating gives CASSLVRPDSPLHF.

Only a few counts were recorded for this clonotype. The gene calls are TRBV15 and TRBJ2-1; 9 bases are a match to TRBD1. The CDR3 runs 15 residues. CDR1 and CDR2 (germline): LNHNV, YYDKDF (reference sequence). V lost 3 bases to trimming and J lost 7 bases; unmatched junction nucleotides: 7. CDR3 DNA: TGTGCCACCAGCAGGAATACAGGGGGCGAGAATGAGCAGTTCTTC. This encodes CATSRNTGGENEQFF.

The V and J genes are TRBV13 and TRBJ2-1, with a possible D match to TRBD2 (5 bases). CDR3 length equals 14 residues. Between the trimmed V and J ends, which lost 2 bases and 2 bases, there was a span of 7 bases. Germline V gene data show CDR1 as PRHDT and CDR2 as FYEKMQ (reference sequence). The CDR3 bases are TGTGCCAGCAGCTTATCCGGGGCCTACAATGAGCAGTTCTTC. Translation gives CASSLSGAYNEQFF.

V is TRBV7-8 and J is TRBJ1-6, with unresolved D. This CDR3 is built from 17 residues. Germline values: CDR1 SGHVS, CDR2 FQNEAQ. V lost 2 bases to trimming and J lost 8 bases, with 19 bases between them. This CDR3 is CASSLRLAVRRDSPLHF. The CDR3 coding sequence is TGTGCCAGCAGCTTACGTCTCGCGGTCAGGCGGGATTCACCCCTCCACTTT.

The rearrangement links TRBV6-2 or TRBV6-3 to TRBJ1-1; D might be TRBD1 (6 bases). This CDR3 is 14 amino acids long. Germline loops: CDR1 MNHEY, CDR2 SVGEGT. Trimming removed 4 bases at V and 5 bases at J, with 14 bases between. The CDR3 nucleotides are TGTGCCAGCAGTTTATCCCAGGGGAGGACTGAAGCTTTCTTT. Translated, it gives CASSLSQGRTEAFF.

J is TRBJ2-1 and V is TRBV6-6; D gene ambiguous. With 5 bases removed from V and 8 bases from J, the gap between germline ends came to 16 bases. The CDR3 consists of 14 residues. In germline, CDR1 is MNHNY, CDR2 SVGAGI (reference sequence). CDR3 sequence (DNA): TGTGCCAGCAGTGGTTCCCCAGGTTTGGATGAGCAGTTCTTC. Encoded protein: CASSGSPGLDEQFF.

In this sample, this clonotype turned up a few times. This chain joins TRBV7-8 and TRBJ2-7; D is unresolved. The CDR3 length is 11 residues. CDR1 and CDR2 from the germline V gene are SGHVS and FQNEAQ. The V and J ends lost 7 bases and 3 bases respectively, with 7 bases between them. CDR3 nucleotide sequence: TGTGCCAGCAACTCGGGCTACGAGCAGTACTTC. It translates to CASNSGYEQYF.

This rearrangement joins TRBV6-5 to TRBJ2-5, with 8 positions matching TRBD2. This CDR3 has 16 amino acids. CDR1 MNHEY and CDR2 SVGAGI come from the germline V gene. V lost 2 bases to trimming and J lost 1 base; unmatched junction nucleotides: 6. The CDR3 here is CASSYALAGPQETQYF. The CDR3 coding sequence is TGTGCCAGCAGTTACGCCCTAGCGGGCCCCCAAGAGACCCAGTACTTC.

This clonotype has only a few counts. V usage is TRBV28 and J usage is TRBJ2-7; D unclear. Per germline, CDR1 MDHEN and CDR2 SYDVKM. V gave up 3 bases and J gave up 0 bases, with 15 bases separating them. This CDR3 has 16 amino acids. CDR3 DNA sequence: TGTGCCAGCAGTTTTCTGGGCCAGATCGCCTCCTACGAGCAGTACTTC. Protein: CASSFLGQIASYEQYF.

The rearrangement uses TRBV20-1 and TRBJ1-6; no clear D. Germline lookup yields CDR1 DFQATT and CDR2 SNEGSKA (reference sequence). V dropped 2 bases and J dropped 5 bases, with 10 bases sitting between them. The CDR3 totals 14 residues. CDR3 nucleotides: TGCAGTGCTAGACATGACTCGGATAATTCACCCCTCCACTTT. Amino acids: CSARHDSDNSPLHF.